A single sample gave rise to the 27 T cell receptor beta chains below, sequenced in a study of PD-L1 blockade in urothelial cancer. Here immunoSEQ multiplex PCR was the method, and the copy in TCRdb shows in-frame clones only, minus some. The sample lists some 47,000 clones; approximately 78% were seen once. The sequences come from PBMCs, collected around atezolizumab (anti-PD-L1) treatment. These receptors all stem from a man in his sixties or seventies with urothelial cancer.

The V call is TRBV7-2, the J call TRBJ2-7; D may be TRBD1 (5 bases). V gave up 5 bases and J gave up 5 bases, with 19 bases separating them. The CDR3 has 15 amino acids. Germline V gene lookup returns CDR1 SGHTA and CDR2 FQGNSA. CDR3 sequence: CASSPRTQGKNEQYF. DNA for the CDR3: TGTGCCAGCAGCCCCAGGACCCAGGGTAAAAACGAGCAGTACTTC.

This chain joins TRBV19 and TRBJ1-4, with TRBD1 identical over 8 bases. With 5 bases clipped from V and 1 base from J, the junction kept 0 bases outside the gene matches. This CDR3 region has 14 residues. The germline V gene has CDR1 LNHDA and CDR2 SQIVND (reference sequence). CDR3 DNA: TGTGCCAGTAGTGGACAGGGAACTAATGAAAAACTGTTTTTT. Translating gives CASSGQGTNEKLFF.

The rearrangement joins TRBV11-3 to TRBJ2-2; TRBD1 matches 7 bases. The germline V gene encodes CDR1 SGHNT and CDR2 YENEEA. V was pared by 7 bases and J by 0 bases, with 5 bases of the junction left unmatched. The CDR3 is 15 residues long. CDR3 bases: TGTGCCAGCACCCGGACAGGTTCGAACACCGGGGAGCTGTTTTTT. This encodes CASTRTGSNTGELFF.

DNA of the CDR3: TGCAGCGTACCCGGGACGGGAGGCAATCAGCCCCAGCATTTT. Translation: CSVPGTGGNQPQHF. The V call is TRBV29-1, the J call TRBJ1-5, with D possibly TRBD1 on 5 matching bases. Germline V gene sequence: CDR1 SQVTM, CDR2 ANQGSEA. V was pared by 6 bases and J by 2 bases, with 14 bases between. The CDR3 consists of 14 residues.

Remarks on this clone: This sample includes further DNA sequences coding for the same CDR3. The chain combines TRBV5-8 with TRBJ2-3; 8 nucleotides align to TRBD1. CDR1 is SGHTS and CDR2 is YDEGEE in the germline V gene. Trimming cost V 0 bases and J 2 bases; bases outside gene matches: 5. The CDR3 runs 16 residues. The CDR3 DNA sequence: TGTGCCAGCAGCTTGGGGACAGGGAAGTCCACAGATACGCAGTATTTT. This translates into CASSLGTGKSTDTQYF.

The chain employs TRBV19 and TRBJ1-2; 10 positions match TRBD1. Losses at the gene ends were 3 bases for V and 4 bases for J; bases not matched to a gene: 5. This CDR3 contains 15 residues. The germline V gene encodes CDR1 LNHDA and CDR2 SQIVND (reference sequence). The CDR3 loop reads CASSMMTGGGYGYTF. The CDR3 coding sequence is TGTGCCAGTAGTATGATGACAGGGGGCGGCTATGGCTACACCTTC.

This sequence joins TRBV10-3 and TRBJ2-7, with a tentative D call TRBD1 (6 bases). This CDR3 comprises 12 residues. The germline V and J ends were trimmed by 3 bases and 6 bases, with 9 bases remaining between them. Per the germline V gene, CDR1 is ENHRY and CDR2 is SYGVKD. The CDR3 here is CAISDGTLEQYF. The DNA for the CDR3 is TGTGCCATCAGTGACGGGACACTCGAGCAGTACTTC.

The chain has TRBV7-3 and TRBJ1-1; 8 bases map to TRBD1. J was trimmed by 4 bases and V by 5 bases; bases with no gene match: 12. The germline CDR1 and CDR2 sequences are SGHTA and FQGTGA. The CDR3 has 16 residues. CDR3 sequence (DNA): TGTGCCAGCAGCCCCCAGGGGGCGAGGGTTTTCACTGAAGCTTTCTTT. Translation: CASSPQGARVFTEAFF.

This rearrangement joins TRBV7-8 to TRBJ2-5, with a weak D call TRBD1 (5 bases). Germline CDR1 and CDR2: SGHVS and FQNEAQ. The CDR3 extends over 15 amino acids. Trimming left V 1 base short and J 5 bases short, with 14 bases between. The CDR3 sequence: CASSLGPASGETQYF. CDR3 bases: TGTGCCAGCAGCTTAGGCCCAGCGTCAGGGGAGACCCAGTACTTC. The full variable domain, in which reference TRBV7-8 and TRBJ2-5 provide the parts outside the CDR3, is GAGVSQSPRYKVAKRGQDVALRCDPISGHVSLFWYQQALGQGPEFLTYFQNEAQLDKSGLPSDRFFAERPEGSVSTLKIQRTQQEDSAVYLCASSLGPASGETQYFGPGTRLLVL.

The gene calls are TRBV7-9 and TRBJ2-1; D is possibly TRBD1 (6 bases). Germline V gene sequence: CDR1 SEHNR, CDR2 FQNEAQ (reference sequence). The length of the CDR3 is 14 residues. Trimming took off 0 bases at V and 8 bases at J, with 11 bases between the two ends. The CDR3 DNA reads as TGTGCCAGCAGCTTAGCGGGGGCTTGGGATGAGCAGTTCTTC. Residues: CASSLAGAWDEQFF. The full variable domain, in which reference TRBV7-9 and TRBJ2-1 provide the parts outside the CDR3, is DTGVSQNPRHKITKRGQNVTFRCDPISEHNRLYWYRQTLGQGPEFLTYFQNEAQLEKSRLLSDRFSAERPKGSFSTLEIQRTEQGDSAMYLCASSLAGAWDEQFFGPGTRLTVL.

The rearrangement uses TRBV7-7 and TRBJ2-2; 7 nucleotides match TRBD1. Germline values: CDR1 SSHAT, CDR2 FNYEAQ (reference sequence). With 4 bases clipped from V and 6 bases from J, the junction kept 2 bases outside the gene matches. There are 13 residues in the CDR3. CDR3 in DNA: TGTGCCAGCAGCTCGACAGGGTCCGGGGAGCTGTTTTTT. Its protein product is CASSSTGSGELFF.

The rearrangement uses TRBV5-5 and TRBJ2-6, with D possibly TRBD1 on 6 matching bases. Trimming shortened V by 4 bases and J by 4 bases, and 15 bases separated the two germline ends. Germline V gives CDR1 SGHKS, CDR2 YYEKEE (reference sequence). This CDR3 is 16 amino acids long. CDR3 sequence reads: CASSPGQGNGANVLTF. The DNA for the CDR3 is TGTGCCAGCAGCCCGGGACAAGGAAACGGGGCCAACGTCCTGACTTTC.

This clone was recorded once. The chain employs TRBV27 and TRBJ2-7; 7 nucleotides line up with TRBD1. CDR1 is MNHEY, CDR2 SMNVEV, per germline (reference sequence). The CDR3 covers 14 residues. With 6 bases clipped from V and 4 bases from J, the junction kept 9 bases outside the gene matches. The CDR3 bases are TGTGCCAGCAGATCGGGACAGTCTTCGTACGAGCAGTACTTC. Translating gives CASRSGQSSYEQYF.

This chain joins TRBV5-1 and TRBJ2-3; 7 bases match TRBD2. Per the germline V gene, CDR1 is SGHRS and CDR2 is YFSETQ. V lost 4 bases, J lost 4 bases, and 9 bases stayed unmatched. The CDR3 length is 15 residues. CDR3 in amino acids: CASSGGDYTPDTQYF. The CDR3 DNA reads as TGCGCCAGCAGCGGGGGGGACTATACCCCAGATACGCAGTATTTT.

A note on this clone: It may be a read error: a sequence one base away is much more abundant. In the same sample, other DNA sequences code for this CDR3. CDR3 in amino acids: CATSRDRGSGSYYEQYF. The CDR3 coding sequence is TGTGCCACCAGCAGAGATCGGGGTAGCGGGAGCTACTACGAACAGTACTTC. The chain joins TRBV15 to TRBJ2-7; 9 bases align to TRBD2. The germline V gene encodes CDR1 LNHNV and CDR2 YYDKDF (reference sequence). The CDR3 has 17 residues.

In its sample, this clone ranks as medium-sized (0.01 to 0.1%). The CDR3 sequence is CASSLLGGEGEAFF. The CDR3 DNA reads TGTGCCAGCAGTTTGCTTGGGGGGGAGGGTGAAGCTTTCTTT. V usage is TRBV28 and J usage is TRBJ1-1, with TRBD1 as a possible D gene (5 bases). V was clipped by 3 bases and J by 7 bases, with 15 bases between them. The CDR3 totals 14 residues. Per germline, CDR1 MDHEN and CDR2 SYDVKM.

The J gene is TRBJ1-2, the V gene TRBV7-9; D not resolved. The germline CDR1 and CDR2 sequences are SEHNR and FQNEAQ (reference sequence). This CDR3 region has 12 residues. Between the trimmed V and J ends, which lost 2 bases and 8 bases, there was a span of 9 bases. The CDR3 nucleotides read TGTGCCAGCAGCTTAAAAACTTCCGGCTACACCTTC. Translation: CASSLKTSGYTF.

The CDR3 reads CASTRTGKNTEAFF. CDR3 coding DNA: TGTGCCAGCACTAGGACAGGGAAGAACACTGAAGCTTTCTTT. The V call is TRBV2, the J call TRBJ1-1; 8 nucleotides agree with TRBD1. Germline V gene lookup returns CDR1 SNHLY and CDR2 FYNNEI. The CDR3 has 14 residues. V lost 7 bases, J lost 1 base, and 5 bases stayed unmatched.

Only a few counts were recorded for this clone. This chain connects TRBV13 to TRBJ2-1; the match to TRBD2 covers 10 bases. V lost 3 bases, J lost 7 bases, and 3 bases stayed unmatched. Germline CDR1 is PRHDT and CDR2 is FYEKMQ (reference sequence). The CDR3 contains 14 residues. CDR3 amino acids: CASSFLSGRNEQFF. Here the CDR3 DNA reads TGTGCCAGCAGCTTCCTTAGCGGGAGGAATGAGCAGTTCTTC.

The chain employs TRBV11-3 and TRBJ2-1, with a tentative D call TRBD2 (6 bases). Trimming took off 3 bases at V and 7 bases at J, with 13 bases between the two ends. This CDR3 comprises 14 residues. CDR1 and CDR2 (germline): SGHNT, YENEEA. The CDR3 loop reads CASSFAGLGNEQFF. The DNA for the CDR3 is TGTGCCAGCAGCTTCGCGGGATTAGGGAATGAGCAGTTCTTC.

The chain links TRBV2 to TRBJ2-7; 10 nucleotides line up with TRBD1. The CDR3 has 15 residues. Germline V CDR1 and CDR2: SNHLY, FYNNEI. J was trimmed by 5 bases and V by 6 bases; bases with no gene match: 10. The CDR3, as DNA: TGTGCCAGCAGGAGGACAGGGGGTCCTTTGAACGAGCAGTACTTC. Its translation is CASRRTGGPLNEQYF. The full variable domain, in which reference TRBV2 and TRBJ2-7 provide the parts outside the CDR3, is EPEVTQTPSHQVTQMGQEVILRCVPISNHLYFYWYRQILGQKVEFLVSFYNNEISEKSEIFDDQFSVERPDGSNFTLKIRSTKLEDSAMYFCASRRTGGPLNEQYFGPGTRLTVT.

This sequence joins TRBV19 and TRBJ2-6; 9 bases match TRBD1. CDR3 size: 17 residues. CDR1 is LNHDA, CDR2 SQIVND, per germline (reference sequence). The ends lost 7 bases at V and 0 bases at J; junction bases unmatched: 7. The CDR3 DNA reads as TGTGCCAGTATCCGGACAGGGGACTACTCTGGGGCCAACGTCCTGACTTTC. Residues: CASIRTGDYSGANVLTF.

The chain couples TRBV4-3 to TRBJ2-2; D not resolved. The CDR3 sequence is 15 residues long. Trimming left V 4 bases short and J 8 bases short, with 17 bases between. In germline, CDR1 is LGHNA, CDR2 YSLEER. This CDR3 is CASSPAFSTRGELFF. The DNA of the CDR3 is TGCGCCAGCAGCCCCGCGTTCTCCACCAGGGGGGAGCTGTTTTTT.

Only one count was recorded for this clone. The gene calls are TRBV5-1 and TRBJ2-3, with a weak D call TRBD2 (6 bases). From germline, CDR1 is SGHRS and CDR2 YFSETQ. V lost 7 bases and J 0 bases, leaving 9 bases between the germline ends. This CDR3 has 13 residues. This CDR3 is CASWRGSTDTQYF. In DNA, the CDR3 is TGCGCCAGCTGGCGGGGTAGCACAGATACGCAGTATTTT.

The CDR3 coding sequence is TGTGCCAGTAGTATGACAGCAACTAATGAAAAACTGTTTTTT. Translated: CASSMTATNEKLFF. The chain carries TRBV19 and TRBJ1-4; a possible D gene is TRBD1 (5 bases). CDR1 is LNHDA, CDR2 SQIVND, per germline (reference sequence). The CDR3 is made up of 14 amino acids. The germline V and J ends were trimmed by 3 bases and 0 bases, with 5 bases remaining between them.

The V and J genes are TRBV10-2 and TRBJ2-7; the D gene is possibly TRBD2 (5 bases). CDR1 and CDR2 (germline): WSHSY, SAAADI. CDR3 size: 12 residues. Trimming shortened V by 7 bases and J by 4 bases, and 11 bases separated the two germline ends. This CDR3 reads CASKSGGYEQYF. The CDR3 DNA reads TGCGCCAGCAAATCGGGCGGGTACGAGCAGTACTTC.

This rearrangement joins TRBV27 to TRBJ1-5; D gene uncertain. The V gene lost 1 base and the J gene lost 1 base, with 8 bases spanning the gap. Germline V lookup: CDR1 MNHEY, CDR2 SMNVEV (reference sequence). The CDR3 spans 15 residues. The CDR3 nucleotides read TGTGCCAGCAGTTTATGGGCAGAGAGCAATCAGCCCCAGCATTTT. It specifies CASSLWAESNQPQHF.